The 10 T cell receptor beta chains in this list originate from one sample, sequenced in a study of blood T cells in healthy people across ages. A second roughly 6 to 12 cycle PCR used barcoded and J-beta primers. TCRdb analysed the 5' RACE reads with MiXCR anew, one entry per CDR3 protein. The sample contains 800,000 or so distinct CDR3 sequences, around 50% of which appear only once. Material: blood. The receptors stem from a man at least 80 years old in good health.

J is TRBJ2-1 and V is TRBV4-2, with D hard to call. The V gene lost 0 bases and the J gene lost 7 bases, with 7 bases spanning the gap. CDR1 and CDR2 (germline): LGHNA, YNFKEQ. The CDR3 is 13 residues long. Here the CDR3 reads CASSQDLLNEQFF. The CDR3 bases are TGTGCCAGCAGCCAAGATTTGCTGAATGAGCAGTTCTTC.

The J gene is TRBJ2-1, the V gene TRBV5-1, with D perhaps matching TRBD2 (6 bases). V lost 6 bases and J 5 bases, leaving 12 bases between the germline ends. Germline-derived CDR1 and CDR2 are SGHRS and YFSETQ. CDR3 length equals 13 residues. Here the CDR3 DNA reads TGCGCCAGCACGTCGACTAGTCACAATGAGCAGTTCTTC. This gives the protein CASTSTSHNEQFF. Complete variable domain (other parts from reference TRBV5-1 and TRBJ2-1): KAGVTQTPRYLIKTRGQQVTLSCSPISGHRSVSWYQQTPGQGLQFLFEYFSETQRNKGNFPGRFSGRQFSNSRSEMNVSTLELGDSALYLCASTSTSHNEQFFGPGTRLTVL.

This clonotype was seen only a few times. Here the CDR3 reads CASSQEGGTAYNEQFF. Here the CDR3 DNA reads TGTGCCAGCAGCCAAGAGGGTGGGACAGCTTACAATGAGCAGTTCTTC. V and J are TRBV14 and TRBJ2-1, with 7 bases matching TRBD1. CDR3 size: 16 residues. The V gene's germline CDR1 is SGHDN and CDR2 FVKESK. V was pared by 0 bases and J by 4 bases, with 6 bases of the junction left unmatched.

This chain links TRBV20-1 with TRBJ2-5; 9 positions match TRBD1. V trimming: 3 bases; J trimming: 4 bases; junction bases outside the gene matches: 15. CDR1 and CDR2 (germline): DFQATT, SNEGSKA (reference sequence). The CDR3 contains 17 residues. DNA for the CDR3: TGCAGTGCTAGGCTGACCGGGGGACAGGGATCTTTAGAGACCCAGTACTTC. It yields the protein CSARLTGGQGSLETQYF.

The V and J genes are TRBV10-3 and TRBJ1-1, with 9 bases that match TRBD1. Per the germline V gene, CDR1 is ENHRY and CDR2 is SYGVKD. J lost 10 bases, V lost 6 bases, and 12 bases had no gene match. This CDR3 region has 14 residues. Written as DNA, the CDR3 is TGTGCCATCAGGGACAGGGGCCGCCGTTTTGTAGCTTTCTTT. The encoded protein is CAIRDRGRRFVAFF.

The J gene is TRBJ2-1, the V gene TRBV3-1; 8 bases agree with TRBD2. The CDR3 contains 16 residues. The J segment lost 9 bases and the V segment lost 4 bases, leaving 14 bases of the junction unmatched. CDR1 and CDR2 (germline): LGHDT, YNNKEL (reference sequence). CDR3 amino acids: CASSPSISGREAEQFF. For the CDR3, the DNA is TGTGCCAGCAGCCCCAGTATCAGCGGGAGAGAAGCTGAGCAGTTCTTC.

The genes are TRBV5-1 and TRBJ2-1; 7 nucleotides match TRBD2. CDR1 SGHRS and CDR2 YFSETQ come from the germline V gene. V trimming: 5 bases; J trimming: 0 bases; junction bases outside the gene matches: 5. The length of the CDR3 is 15 residues. The CDR3 loop is CASRSGTNSYNEQFF. The CDR3 coding sequence is TGCGCCAGCAGGTCTGGGACTAACTCCTACAATGAGCAGTTCTTC.

The rearrangement joins TRBV2 to TRBJ2-7, with D hard to call. The DNA end favors TRBJ2-4, so the J call may be wrong. Looked up from germline, CDR1 is SNHLY and CDR2 is FYNNEI. This CDR3 comprises 12 residues. The CDR3 nucleotides read TGTGCCAGCAGTGATAGGTTGTACATTCAGTACTTC. Amino acids: CASSDRLYIQYF.

This clonotype was detected once. Mismatch with germline at one junction end may stem from a read error. CDR3 sequence: CASSRRGGRGYSYNERFF. In DNA form, the CDR3 reads TGTGCCAGCAGTCGACGTGGTGGCAGGGGTTATTCCTACAATGAGCGGTTCTTC. V is TRBV6-1 and J is TRBJ2-1; perhaps TRBD1 as D (6 bases). The CDR3 is made up of 18 amino acids. The germline V gene has CDR1 MNHNS and CDR2 SASEGT.

The chain combines TRBV7-9 with TRBJ1-4; D might be TRBD1 (5 bases). The CDR3 is made up of 14 amino acids. V lost 5 bases, J lost 4 bases, and 11 bases lay in between. Germline CDR1 reads SEHNR; CDR2 reads FQNEAQ (reference sequence). CDR3 coding DNA: TGTGCCAGCAGCCAACAGGCGATTAATGAAAAACTGTTTTTT. It specifies CASSQQAINEKLFF.